The 8 T cell receptor beta chains given below trace back to one sample, sequenced in a study of T cells after yellow fever vaccination. TCRdb re-analysed the 5' RACE reads in MiXCR, keeping a single row per CDR3 protein. Among approximately 580,000 distinct CDR3 sequences listed, roughly 17% were seen once. The sequenced sample was PBMCs, obtained 5 to 6 days after the first yellow fever vaccination. The receptor source for this set is a man aged 18 to 35 who received the YFV17D yellow fever vaccine.

This clonotype occurred a few times. V usage is TRBV4-3 and J usage is TRBJ2-1, with D possibly matching TRBD1 (5 bases). This CDR3 region has 14 residues. The germline V and J ends were trimmed by 4 bases and 8 bases, with 15 bases remaining between them. Germline CDR1 and CDR2: LGHNA and YSLEER. The CDR3 sequence: CASSREERGYEQFF. The DNA of the CDR3 is TGCGCCAGCAGCCGCGAGGAAAGGGGATATGAGCAGTTCTTC.

This clonotype showed up just a few times. This chain connects TRBV4-2 to TRBJ1-1; D is possibly TRBD1 (6 bases). The germline gives CDR1 LGHNA, CDR2 YNFKEQ. This CDR3 region has 16 residues. V lost 1 base and J 1 base, leaving 13 bases between the germline ends. The CDR3 bases are TGTGCCAGCAGCCAAGGGGATCAAGGGGGGAACACTGAAGCTTTCTTT. Encoded protein: CASSQGDQGGNTEAFF.

The chain recombines TRBV3-1 with TRBJ1-1; D unclear. V was trimmed by 1 base and J by 5 bases, leaving 17 bases between them. This CDR3 comprises 16 residues. In germline, CDR1 is LGHDT, CDR2 YNNKEL (reference sequence). CDR3 DNA: TGTGCCAGCAGCCAAGGCCGAGCGGGGTATAGGACTGAAGCTTTCTTT. Translation gives CASSQGRAGYRTEAFF.

The chain recombines TRBV21-1 with TRBJ1-1; TRBD1, the table's D call, was not compared with the DNA. TRBV21-1 is described as a pseudogene. The CDR3 length is 13 residues. The CDR3 region is CASSFHPGHEAFF. The CDR3 DNA reads TGTGCCAGCAGCTTCCACCCGGGACACGAAGCTTTCTTT.

This clonotype was picked up a small number of times. The chain links TRBV5-6 to TRBJ1-2; D remains ambiguous. Trimming removed 3 bases at V and 7 bases at J, with 10 bases between. Germline CDR1 and CDR2: SGHDT and YYEEEE. The CDR3 runs 12 residues. CDR3 nucleotide sequence: TGTGCCAGCAGCTATCCCCTCGGTGGCTACACCTTC. Translated: CASSYPLGGYTF. Based on the CDR3 plus reference TRBV5-6 and TRBJ1-2, the full variable domain is DAGVTQSPTHLIKTRGQQVTLRCSPKSGHDTVSWYQQALGQGPQFIFQYYEEEERQRGNFPDRFSGHQFPNYSSELNVNALLLGDSALYLCASSYPLGGYTFGSGTRLTVV.

This chain uses TRBV14 with TRBJ1-1; no definite D call. V gave up 4 bases and J gave up 3 bases, with 9 bases separating them. The CDR3 spans 13 residues. Germline values: CDR1 SGHDN, CDR2 FVKESK. The CDR3 is CASSLGPYTEAFF. CDR3 sequence (DNA): TGTGCCAGCAGCCTAGGACCTTACACTGAAGCTTTCTTT.

This clonotype came up a few times. The V and J genes are TRBV3-1 and TRBJ1-6; D is uncertain. Per the germline V gene, CDR1 is LGHDT and CDR2 is YNNKEL (reference sequence). This CDR3 spans 16 amino acids. V dropped 0 bases and J dropped 5 bases, with 11 bases sitting between them. CDR3 sequence: CASSQDSAGHNSPLHF. In DNA, the CDR3 is TGTGCCAGCAGCCAAGATTCGGCAGGACATAATTCACCCCTCCACTTT.

The CDR3 here is CRPPIWDRDTDTQYF. The CDR3 DNA reads as TGCAGGCCGCCGATCTGGGACAGGGACACAGATACGCAGTATTTT. The chain employs TRBV20-1 and TRBJ2-3; TRBD1 agrees at 9 bases. The V gene's germline CDR1 is DFQATT and CDR2 SNEGSKA (reference sequence). This CDR3 is 15 amino acids long.